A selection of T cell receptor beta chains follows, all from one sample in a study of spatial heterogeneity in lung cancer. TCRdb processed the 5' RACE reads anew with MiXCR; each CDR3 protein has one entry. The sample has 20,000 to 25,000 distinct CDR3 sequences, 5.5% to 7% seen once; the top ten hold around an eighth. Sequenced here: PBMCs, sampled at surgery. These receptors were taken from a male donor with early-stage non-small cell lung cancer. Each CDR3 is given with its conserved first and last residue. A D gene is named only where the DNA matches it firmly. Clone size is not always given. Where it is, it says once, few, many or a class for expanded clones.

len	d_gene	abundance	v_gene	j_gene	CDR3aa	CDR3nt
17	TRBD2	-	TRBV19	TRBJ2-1	CASRSNSGTSGVNEQFF	TGTGCCAGTAGGTCGAACTCCGGGACTAGCGGTGTCAATGAGCAGTTCTTC
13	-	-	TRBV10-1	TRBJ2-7	CASSDIEDYEQYF	TGCGCCAGCAGTGACATCGAAGACTACGAGCAGTACTTC
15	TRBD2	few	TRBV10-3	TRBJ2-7	CATLTSDSGKYEQYF	TGTGCCACCCTGACATCAGATAGCGGGAAATACGAGCAGTACTTC
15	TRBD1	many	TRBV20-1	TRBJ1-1	CSARNTGGADTEAFF	TGCAGTGCTAGAAACACAGGGGGCGCGGACACTGAAGCTTTCTTT
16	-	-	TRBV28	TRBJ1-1	CASSPNMGRMNTEAFF	TGTGCCAGCAGTCCGAACATGGGGCGGATGAACACTGAAGCTTTCTTT
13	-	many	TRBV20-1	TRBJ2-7	CSALGALFYEQYF	TGCAGTGCTTTAGGAGCGCTCTTCTACGAGCAGTACTTC
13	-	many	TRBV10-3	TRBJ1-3	CAISRGTGNTIYF	TGTGCCATCAGTCGGGGGACTGGAAACACCATATATTTT
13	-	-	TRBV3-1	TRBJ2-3	CASSQGIADTQYF	TGTGCCAGCAGCCAAGGCATCGCAGATACGCAGTATTTT
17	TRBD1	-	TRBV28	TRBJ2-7	CASSLIPGTGISYEQYF	TGTGCCAGCAGTCTCATTCCCGGGACAGGGATCTCCTACGAGCAGTACTTC
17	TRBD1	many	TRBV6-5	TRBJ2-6	CASSYRGRNGGANVLTF	TGTGCCAGCAGCTACAGGGGCCGGAATGGTGGGGCCAACGTCCTGACTTTC
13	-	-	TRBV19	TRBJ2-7	CASSIGQMTEQYF	TGTGCCAGTAGTATTGGACAGATGACCGAGCAGTACTTC
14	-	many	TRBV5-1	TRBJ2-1	CASSLLQGYNEQFF	TGCGCCAGCAGCTTGCTGCAGGGGTACAATGAGCAGTTCTTC
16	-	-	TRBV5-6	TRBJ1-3	CASSLEVGHSGNTIYF	TGTGCCAGCAGCTTGGAAGTAGGGCACTCTGGAAACACCATATATTTT
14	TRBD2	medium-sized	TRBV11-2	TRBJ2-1	CASSLDGTSGEQFF	TGTGCCAGCAGCTTAGATGGGACTAGCGGTGAGCAGTTCTTC
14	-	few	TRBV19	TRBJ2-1	CASMRRDVGNEQFF	TGTGCCAGTATGAGGAGGGATGTGGGGAATGAGCAGTTCTTC
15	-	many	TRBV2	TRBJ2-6	CASSEARAGANVLTF	TGTGCCAGCAGTGAGGCCAGGGCTGGGGCCAACGTCCTGACTTTC
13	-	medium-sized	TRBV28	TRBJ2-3	CASQEPTPDTQYF	TGTGCCAGCCAGGAGCCGACACCAGATACGCAGTATTTT
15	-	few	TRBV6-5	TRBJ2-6	CASRYRAGGANVLTF	TGTGCCAGCAGATACAGGGCAGGTGGGGCCAACGTCCTGACTTTC
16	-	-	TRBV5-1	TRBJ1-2	CASTVVQGKANYGYTF	TGCGCCAGCACAGTCGTCCAAGGCAAAGCTAACTATGGCTACACCTTC
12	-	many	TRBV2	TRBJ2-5	CASSEAGETQYF	TGTGCCAGCAGTGAAGCGGGAGAGACCCAGTACTTC
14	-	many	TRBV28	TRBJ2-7	CASSFLSTDYEQYF	TGTGCCAGCAGTTTTCTGAGTACGGACTACGAGCAGTACTTC
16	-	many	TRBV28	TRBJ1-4	CASSFLEAGTDEKLFF	TGTGCCAGCAGTTTTCTCGAAGCCGGGACTGATGAAAAACTGTTTTTT
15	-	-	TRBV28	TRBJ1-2	CASSLYRTVNYGYTF	TGTGCCAGCAGTTTATATCGGACGGTAAACTATGGCTACACCTTC
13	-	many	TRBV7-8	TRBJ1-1	CASSLGRHTEAFF	TGTGCCAGCAGCTTAGGCAGACATACTGAAGCTTTCTTT
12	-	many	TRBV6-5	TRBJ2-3	CASRAGTGAQYF	TGTGCCAGCAGGGCCGGGACCGGAGCGCAGTATTTT
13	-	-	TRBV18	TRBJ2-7	CASSFGLFYEQYF	TGTGCCAGCTCATTCGGACTGTTCTACGAGCAGTACTTC
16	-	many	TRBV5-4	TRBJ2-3	CASSYLGQGPTDTQYF	TGTGCCAGCAGCTATTTAGGCCAGGGTCCGACAGATACGCAGTATTTT
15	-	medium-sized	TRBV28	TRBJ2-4	CASSPSSLAKNIQYF	TGTGCCAGCAGTCCCAGTTCCCTAGCCAAAAACATTCAGTACTTC
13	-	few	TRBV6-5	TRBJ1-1	CASSYSYIEKPFF	TGTGCCAGCAGTTACTCATATATCGAGAAGCCTTTCTTT
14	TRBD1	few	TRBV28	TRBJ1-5	CASSLGQGSQPQHF	TGTGCCAGCAGTCTCGGACAGGGGAGTCAGCCCCAGCATTTT
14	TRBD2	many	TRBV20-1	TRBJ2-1	CSARGLAGYNEQFF	TGCAGTGCTAGAGGACTAGCGGGCTACAATGAGCAGTTCTTC
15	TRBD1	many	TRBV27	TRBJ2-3	CASSTYRGTGDTQYF	TGTGCCAGCAGTACCTACAGGGGTACGGGAGATACGCAGTATTTT
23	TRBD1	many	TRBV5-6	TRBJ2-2	CASSLGQAEAVNLDRVDTGELFF	TGTGCCAGCAGCTTGGGCCAAGCCGAAGCGGTCAACCTGGACAGGGTAGACACCGGGGAGCTGTTTTTT
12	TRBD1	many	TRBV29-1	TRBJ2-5	CSVGQGQETQYF	TGCAGCGTTGGACAGGGACAAGAGACCCAGTACTTC
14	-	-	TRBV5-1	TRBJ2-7	CASSPPGVTYEQYF	TGCGCCAGCAGCCCGCCGGGAGTTACCTACGAGCAGTACTTC
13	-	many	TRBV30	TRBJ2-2	CAWAGLHTGELFF	TGTGCCTGGGCGGGACTCCACACCGGGGAGCTGTTTTTT
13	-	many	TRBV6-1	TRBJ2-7	CASPHPMGSEQYF	TGTGCCAGCCCTCACCCCATGGGGAGCGAGCAGTACTTC
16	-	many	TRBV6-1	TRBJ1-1	CASRNLPGQPNTEAFF	TGTGCCAGCAGGAACCTCCCGGGACAACCGAACACTGAAGCTTTCTTT
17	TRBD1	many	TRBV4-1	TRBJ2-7	CASSQDIMGQSGYEQYF	TGCGCCAGCAGCCAAGATATAATGGGACAGAGTGGCTACGAGCAGTACTTC
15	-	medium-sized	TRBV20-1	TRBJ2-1	CSARDPKSSYNEQFF	TGCAGTGCTAGAGATCCGAAGAGCTCCTACAATGAGCAGTTCTTC
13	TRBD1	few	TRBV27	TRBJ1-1	CASRRGPDQPAFF	TGTGCCAGCAGAAGGGGGCCGGACCAACCAGCTTTCTTT
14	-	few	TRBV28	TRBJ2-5	CASSLNQGIGTQYF	TGTGCCAGCAGTTTGAATCAGGGTATAGGGACCCAGTACTTC
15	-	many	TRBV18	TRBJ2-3	CASSPRDTYTDTQYF	TGTGCCAGCTCACCCAGGGACACTTACACAGATACGCAGTATTTT
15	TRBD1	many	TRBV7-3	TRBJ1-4	CASSSTGGTNEKLFF	TGTGCCAGCAGCTCCACAGGGGGCACTAATGAAAAACTGTTTTTT
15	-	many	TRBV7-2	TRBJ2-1	CASSFQGNGNNEQFF	TGTGCCAGCAGCTTTCAGGGGAATGGGAACAATGAGCAGTTCTTC
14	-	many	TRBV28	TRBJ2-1	CATQGFSSYNEQFF	TGTGCCACTCAGGGATTCTCCTCCTACAATGAGCAGTTCTTC
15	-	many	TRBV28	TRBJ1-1	CASSTLGRRDTEAFF	TGTGCCAGCAGTACTCTAGGCAGGCGGGACACTGAAGCTTTCTTT
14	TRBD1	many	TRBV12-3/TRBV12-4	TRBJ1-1	CASSRPRDRRQAFF	TGTGCCAGCAGTCGCCCCCGGGACAGGAGACAAGCTTTCTTT
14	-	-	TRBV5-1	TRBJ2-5	CASTWSDYQETQYF	TGCGCCAGCACTTGGTCAGACTACCAAGAGACCCAGTACTTC
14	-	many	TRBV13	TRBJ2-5	CASSFRTGIETQYF	TGTGCCAGCAGCTTTAGGACTGGGATAGAGACCCAGTACTTC
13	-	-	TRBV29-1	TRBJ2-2	CSVRTANTGELFF	TGCAGCGTTCGGACAGCTAACACCGGGGAGCTGTTTTTT
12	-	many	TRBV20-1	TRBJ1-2	CSARDGVYGYTF	TGCAGTGCTAGAGATGGGGTCTATGGCTACACCTTC